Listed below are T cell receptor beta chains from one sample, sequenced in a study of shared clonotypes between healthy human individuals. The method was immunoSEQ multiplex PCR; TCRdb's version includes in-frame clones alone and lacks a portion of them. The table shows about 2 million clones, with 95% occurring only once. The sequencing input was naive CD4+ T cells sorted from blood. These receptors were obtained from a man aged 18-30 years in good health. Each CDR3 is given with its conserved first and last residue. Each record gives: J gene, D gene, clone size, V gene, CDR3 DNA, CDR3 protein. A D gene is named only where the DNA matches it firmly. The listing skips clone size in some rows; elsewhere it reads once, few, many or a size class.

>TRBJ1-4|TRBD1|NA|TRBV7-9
TGTGCCAGCAGCTTAGGCTGGGGACAGGGGGAGCCGAATGAAAAACTGTTTTTT
CASSLGWGQGEPNEKLFF
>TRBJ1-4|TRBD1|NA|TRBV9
TGTGCCAGCAGCGAAGGAGGGACAGGAAGGGAAAAACTGTTTTTT
CASSEGGTGREKLFF
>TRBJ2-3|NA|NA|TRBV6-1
TGTGCCAGCAGTTCAAAACAATCTTCGGATACGCAGTATTTT
CASSSKQSSDTQYF
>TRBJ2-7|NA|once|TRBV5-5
TGTGCCAGCAGCTTGGGCAGGGAGGGGGCCTACGAGCAGTACTTC
CASSLGREGAYEQYF
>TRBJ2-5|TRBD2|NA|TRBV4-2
TGTGCCAGCAGCCACTCACTAGCGGGGGGGCAAGAGACCCAGTACTTC
CASSHSLAGGQETQYF
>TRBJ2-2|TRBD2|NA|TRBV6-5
TGTGCCACCAAGCGGGGGCTCACCACCGGGGAGCTGTTTTTT
CATKRGLTTGELFF
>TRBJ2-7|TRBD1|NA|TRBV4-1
TGCGCCAGCAGCCAAGTCTCTCCAGGGGGCGAGCAGTACTTC
CASSQVSPGGEQYF
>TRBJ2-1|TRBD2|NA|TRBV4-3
TGCGCCAGCAGCCAAGGCCCAGCGGGAGGGTCGGGGAATGAGCAGTTCTTC
CASSQGPAGGSGNEQFF
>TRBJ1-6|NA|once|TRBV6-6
TGTGCCAGCAGTTGGGAGGGCAAGTCACCCCTCCACTTT
CASSWEGKSPLHF
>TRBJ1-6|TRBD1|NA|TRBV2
TGTGCCAGCAGTGGAAGACAGGGAGGTTCACCCCTCCACTTT
CASSGRQGGSPLHF
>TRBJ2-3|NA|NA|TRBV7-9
TGTGCCAGCAGCCCTACGGAATTGACGAGTTTCACAGATACGCAGTATTTT
CASSPTELTSFTDTQYF
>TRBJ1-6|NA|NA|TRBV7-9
TGTGCCAGCAGCCCCAGCGAAGGGGTAGGTTCACCCCTCCACTTT
CASSPSEGVGSPLHF
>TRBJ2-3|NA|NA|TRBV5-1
TGCGCCAGCAGCTTGGACCCCACAGATACGCAGTATTTT
CASSLDPTDTQYF
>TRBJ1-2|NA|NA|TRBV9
TGTGCCAGCAGCCCGAACAATAACAGGGATGGAGGCTACACCTTC
CASSPNNNRDGGYTF
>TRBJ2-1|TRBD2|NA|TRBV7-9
TGTGCCAGCAGCTTATCGGGGACTAGCGATTCCTACAATGAGCAGTTCTTC
CASSLSGTSDSYNEQFF
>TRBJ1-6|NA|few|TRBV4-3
TGCGCCAGCAGCCAAGACACCTACACCCTCCACTTT
CASSQDTYTLHF
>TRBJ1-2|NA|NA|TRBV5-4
TGTGCCAGCAGCTTATTACAGGGCTTGAACTATGGCTACACCTTC
CASSLLQGLNYGYTF
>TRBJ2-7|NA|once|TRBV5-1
TGCGCCAGCAGCTTGGAATCCGGCGGAACCTACGAGCAGTACTTC
CASSLESGGTYEQYF
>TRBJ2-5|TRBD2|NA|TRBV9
TGTGCCAGCACCAGAACGGCTAGCGGGCGACAAGAGACCCAGTACTTC
CASTRTASGRQETQYF
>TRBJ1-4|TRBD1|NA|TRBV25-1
TGTGCCAGCAGTGAAGCAGGGGGCCCTAATGAAAAACTGTTTTTT
CASSEAGGPNEKLFF
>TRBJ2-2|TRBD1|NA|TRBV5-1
TGCGCCAGCAGCTCAACCGGGACAGTCACCGGGGAGCTGTTTTTT
CASSSTGTVTGELFF
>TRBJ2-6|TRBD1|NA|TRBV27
TGTGCCAGCTCAGGGGGCTCTGGGGCCAACGTCCTGACTTTC
CASSGGSGANVLTF
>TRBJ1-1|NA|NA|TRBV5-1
TGCGCCAGCAGCCCCAGGGGTCCTCTCGACACTGAAGCTTTCTTT
CASSPRGPLDTEAFF
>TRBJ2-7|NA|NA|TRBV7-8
TGTGCCAGCAGCTTAGTGTCCCACGAGCAGTACTTC
CASSLVSHEQYF
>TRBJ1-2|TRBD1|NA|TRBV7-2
TGTGCCAGCAGCTTTCAGGGGGCTGTAAACTATGGCTACACCTTC
CASSFQGAVNYGYTF
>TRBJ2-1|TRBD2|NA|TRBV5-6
TGTGCCAGCAGCCTATGGACTAGCGGTTTTAGCTCCTACAATGAGCAGTTCTTC
CASSLWTSGFSSYNEQFF
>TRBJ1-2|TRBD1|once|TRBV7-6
TGTGCCAGCAGCCGCTCCAGACAGGGGGGAGGCTACACCTTC
CASSRSRQGGGYTF
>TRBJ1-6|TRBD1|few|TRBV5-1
TGCGCCAGCAGCTTGGCGGGACAGAAGAGCTCCTATAATTCACCCCTCCACTTT
CASSLAGQKSSYNSPLHF
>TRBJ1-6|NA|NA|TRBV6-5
TGTGCCAGCAGTTACGGGGCTACGGTATTGGAAGGGACCCTCCACTTT
CASSYGATVLEGTLHF
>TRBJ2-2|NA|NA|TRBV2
TGTGCCAGCAGTGTTACTGAGAACACCGGGGAGCTGTTTTTT
CASSVTENTGELFF
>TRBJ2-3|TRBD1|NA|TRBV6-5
TGTGCCAGCAGTCCACAGGGGAGCACAGATACGCAGTATTTT
CASSPQGSTDTQYF
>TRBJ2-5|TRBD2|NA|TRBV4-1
TGCGCCAGCAGCCAAGGGATACTAGCGGGGGGTGTGGAGACCCAGTACTTC
CASSQGILAGGVETQYF
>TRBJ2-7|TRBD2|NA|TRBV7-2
TGTGCCAGCAGCTCGCCACCTAGCGGGGAACCCTACGAGCAGTACTTC
CASSSPPSGEPYEQYF
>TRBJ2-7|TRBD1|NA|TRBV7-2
TGTGCCAGCAGCCCCGGGGGACAGGGTATAAACGAGCAGTACTTC
CASSPGGQGINEQYF
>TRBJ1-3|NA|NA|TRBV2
TGTGCCAGCATAGGAGTCGGAAACACCATATATTTT
CASIGVGNTIYF
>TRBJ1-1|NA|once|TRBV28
TGTGCCATCCAGGGGCAGTCTACTGAAGCTTTCTTT
CAIQGQSTEAFF
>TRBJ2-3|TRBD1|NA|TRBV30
TGTGCCTGGACCTTGACAGGGGGCGCAACAGATACGCAGTATTTT
CAWTLTGGATDTQYF
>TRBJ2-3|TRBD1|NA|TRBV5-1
TGCGCCAGCAGCTTTGACAGGGGAGTTCCTTGGGGCGATACGCAGTATTTT
CASSFDRGVPWGDTQYF
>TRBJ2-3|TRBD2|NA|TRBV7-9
TGTGCCAGCAGCTCCCGGGGGGGAGCAGATACGCAGTATTTT
CASSSRGGADTQYF
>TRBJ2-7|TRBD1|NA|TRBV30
TGTGCCTGGAGAGGGACAGTACACGAGCAGTACTTC
CAWRGTVHEQYF
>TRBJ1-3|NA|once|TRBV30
TGTGCCTGGAGTCCTACCGGGTCCTTTGGAAACACCATATATTTT
CAWSPTGSFGNTIYF
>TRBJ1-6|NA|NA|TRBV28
TGTGCCAGCAGTTTACCCAGGGGAGGGCCCTATAATTCACCCCTCCACTTT
CASSLPRGGPYNSPLHF
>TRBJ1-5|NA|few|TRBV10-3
TGTGCCATCACCAGGGATAGCAATCAGCCCCAGCATTTT
CAITRDSNQPQHF
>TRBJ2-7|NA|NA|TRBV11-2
TGTGCCAGCAGCCGCATGACCAGCCACGAGCAGTACTTC
CASSRMTSHEQYF
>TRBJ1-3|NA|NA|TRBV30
TGTGCCTGGGATCCGTCAGGAAACACCATATATTTT
CAWDPSGNTIYF
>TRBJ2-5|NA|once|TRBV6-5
TGTGCCAGCAGCTGGGGGGCAGGGGCTGAAGAGACCCAGTACTTC
CASSWGAGAEETQYF
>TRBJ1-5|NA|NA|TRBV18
TGTGCCAGCTCACCCCTGGGCGTCGATCAGCCCCAGCATTTT
CASSPLGVDQPQHF